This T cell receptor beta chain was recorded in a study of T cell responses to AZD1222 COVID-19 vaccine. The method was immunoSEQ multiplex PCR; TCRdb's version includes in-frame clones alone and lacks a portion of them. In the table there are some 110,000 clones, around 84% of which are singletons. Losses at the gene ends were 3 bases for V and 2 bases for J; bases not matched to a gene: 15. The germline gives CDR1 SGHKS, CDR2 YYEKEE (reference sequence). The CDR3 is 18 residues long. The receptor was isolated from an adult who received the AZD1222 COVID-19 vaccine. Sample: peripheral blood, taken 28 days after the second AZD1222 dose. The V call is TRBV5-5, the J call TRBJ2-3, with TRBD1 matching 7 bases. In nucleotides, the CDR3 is TGTGCCAGCAGCTCACGAGGCGGACAGGCGATATTCACAGATACGCAGTATTTT. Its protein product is CASSSRGGQAIFTDTQYF.